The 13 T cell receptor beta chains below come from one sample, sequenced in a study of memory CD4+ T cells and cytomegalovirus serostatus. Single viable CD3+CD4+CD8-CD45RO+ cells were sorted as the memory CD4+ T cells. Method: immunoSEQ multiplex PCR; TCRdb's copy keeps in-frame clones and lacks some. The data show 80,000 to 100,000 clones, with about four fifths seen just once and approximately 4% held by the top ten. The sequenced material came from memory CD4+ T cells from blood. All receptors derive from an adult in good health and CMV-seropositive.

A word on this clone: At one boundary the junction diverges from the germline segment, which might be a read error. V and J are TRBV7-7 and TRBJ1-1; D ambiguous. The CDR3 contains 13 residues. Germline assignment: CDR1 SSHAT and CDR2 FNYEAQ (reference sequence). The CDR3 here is CASSLSGNTEAFF. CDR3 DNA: TGTGCTAGCAGCTTATCCGGGAACACTGAAGCTTTCTTT.

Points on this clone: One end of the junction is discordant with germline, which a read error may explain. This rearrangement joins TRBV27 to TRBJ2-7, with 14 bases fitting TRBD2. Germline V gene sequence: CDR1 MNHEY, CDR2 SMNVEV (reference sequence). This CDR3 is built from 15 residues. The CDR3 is CASSFKVGLAGDLRF. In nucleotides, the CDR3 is TGTGCCAGCAGTTTTAAAGTGGGACTAGCGGGAGACCTACGGTTC.

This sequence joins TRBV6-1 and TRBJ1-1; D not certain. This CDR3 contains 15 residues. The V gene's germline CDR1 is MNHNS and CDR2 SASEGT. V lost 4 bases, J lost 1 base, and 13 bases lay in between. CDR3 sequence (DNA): TGTGCCAGCAGTGCCCAAGAGGGAGGGAACACTGAAGCTTTCTTT. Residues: CASSAQEGGNTEAFF.

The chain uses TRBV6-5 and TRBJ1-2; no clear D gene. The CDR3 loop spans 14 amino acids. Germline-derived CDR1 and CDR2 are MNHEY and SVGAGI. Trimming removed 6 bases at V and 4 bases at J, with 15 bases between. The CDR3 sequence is CASSPGPTSYGYTF. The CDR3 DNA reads TGTGCCAGCAGCCCCGGACCGACGTCCTATGGCTACACCTTC.

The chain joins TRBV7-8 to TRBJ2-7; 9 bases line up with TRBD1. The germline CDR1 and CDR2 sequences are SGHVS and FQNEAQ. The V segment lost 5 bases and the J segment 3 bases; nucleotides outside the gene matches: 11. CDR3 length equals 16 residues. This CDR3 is CASSARTGTGIYEQYF. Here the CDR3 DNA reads TGTGCCAGCAGCGCTCGGACCGGGACAGGGATCTACGAGCAGTACTTC.

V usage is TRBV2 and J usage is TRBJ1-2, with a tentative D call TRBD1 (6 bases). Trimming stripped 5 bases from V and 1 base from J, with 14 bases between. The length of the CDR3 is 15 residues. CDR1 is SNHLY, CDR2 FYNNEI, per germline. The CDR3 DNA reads TGTGCCAGCAGTAAGGACAGCGGGTTTAACTATGGCTACACCTTC. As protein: CASSKDSGFNYGYTF.

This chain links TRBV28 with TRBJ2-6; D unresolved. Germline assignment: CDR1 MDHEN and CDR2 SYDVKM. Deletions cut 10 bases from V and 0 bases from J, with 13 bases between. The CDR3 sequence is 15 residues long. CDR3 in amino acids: CATQRSLSGANVLTF. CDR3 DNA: TGTGCCACCCAGAGGTCCCTCTCTGGGGCCAACGTCCTGACTTTC.

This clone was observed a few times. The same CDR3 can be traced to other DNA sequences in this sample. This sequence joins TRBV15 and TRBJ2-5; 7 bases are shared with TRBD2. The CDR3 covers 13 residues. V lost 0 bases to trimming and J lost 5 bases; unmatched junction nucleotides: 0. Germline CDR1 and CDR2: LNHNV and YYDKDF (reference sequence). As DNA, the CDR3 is TGTGCCACCAGCAGAGACGGGAGGGAGACCCAGTACTTC. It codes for CATSRDGRETQYF.

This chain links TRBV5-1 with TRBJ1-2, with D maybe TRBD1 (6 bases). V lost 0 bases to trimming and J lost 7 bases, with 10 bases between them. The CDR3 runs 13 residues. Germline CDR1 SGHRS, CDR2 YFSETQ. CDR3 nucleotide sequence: TGCGCCAGCAGCTTGGGAACGACAGGTGGCTACACCTTC. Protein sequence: CASSLGTTGGYTF.

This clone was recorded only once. The CDR3 region has the DNA TGTGCCAGCAGCGCGCTGGGGGAGGCGACCCAGTACTTC. Translation gives CASSALGEATQYF. The chain joins TRBV7-3 to TRBJ2-5; D might be TRBD2 (6 bases). V was trimmed by 5 bases and J by 7 bases, leaving 14 bases between them. The CDR3 has 13 residues. Germline V CDR1 and CDR2: SGHTA, FQGTGA.

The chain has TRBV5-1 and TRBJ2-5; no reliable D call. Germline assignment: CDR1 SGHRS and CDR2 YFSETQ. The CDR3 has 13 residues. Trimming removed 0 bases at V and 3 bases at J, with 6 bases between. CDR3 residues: CASSLAPKETQYF. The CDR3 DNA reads TGCGCCAGCAGCTTGGCCCCTAAAGAGACCCAGTACTTC.

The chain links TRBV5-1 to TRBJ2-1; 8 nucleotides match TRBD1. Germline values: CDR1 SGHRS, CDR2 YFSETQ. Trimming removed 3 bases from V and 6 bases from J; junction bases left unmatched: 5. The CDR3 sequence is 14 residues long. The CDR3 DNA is TGCGCCAGCAGCTCCCAGGGGGCGGGCAATGAGCAGTTCTTC. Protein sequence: CASSSQGAGNEQFF.

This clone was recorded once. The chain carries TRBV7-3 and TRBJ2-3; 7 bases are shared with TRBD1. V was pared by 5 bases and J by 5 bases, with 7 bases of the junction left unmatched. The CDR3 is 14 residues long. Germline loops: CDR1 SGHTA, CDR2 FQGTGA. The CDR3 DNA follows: TGTGCCAGCAGCCCAGGGGGTTTCAGAGATACGCAGTATTTT. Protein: CASSPGGFRDTQYF. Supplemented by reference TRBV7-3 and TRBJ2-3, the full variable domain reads GAGVSQTPSNKVTEKGKYVELRCDPISGHTALYWYRQSLGQGPEFLIYFQGTGAADDSGLPNDRFFAVRPEGSVSTLKIQRTERGDSAVYLCASSPGGFRDTQYFGPGTRLTVL.